The clone carrying this T cell receptor beta chain has more than one count but fewer than ten. Via MiXCR, TCRdb re-called the RT-PCR reads, giving one row per CDR3 protein. Among about 960,000 distinct CDR3 sequences, roughly 18% were seen once, and the ten largest hold 5.5% to 6.5%. These data come from a study of patients and donors after allogeneic stem cell transplantation. The CDR3 contains 17 residues. The germline gives CDR1 SGHRS, CDR2 YFSETQ. Trimming removed 0 bases from V and 5 bases from J, with 20 bases in between. The sample taken for sequencing was blood, either unsorted or a sorted T cell fraction (not recorded which). This TCR came from a human donor who was either an allogeneic HSCT recipient or a stem cell or donor lymphocyte infusion donor (not recorded which). It is not recorded whose cells these are; they may come from a transplant donor. V usage is TRBV5-1 and J usage is TRBJ1-2, with D uncertain. This chain's CDR3 is CASSLGGLSPLGYGYTF. The CDR3 DNA reads as TGCGCCAGCAGCTTGGGAGGACTAAGCCCTCTTGGGTATGGCTACACCTTC.